These 18 T cell receptor beta chains were all obtained from the same sample, sequenced in a study of shared clonotypes between healthy human individuals. Here immunoSEQ multiplex PCR was the method, and the copy in TCRdb shows in-frame clones only, minus some. The sample yields under 1,100,000 clones, 75% seen once. The sample comprised memory CD4+ T cells sorted from blood. The subset denotes: CD45RA-negative fraction. These receptors were obtained from a man aged 18-30 years in good health.

This clone was detected ten times or more. This chain connects TRBV6-1 to TRBJ2-7, with 11 nucleotides matching TRBD2. CDR1 and CDR2 (germline): MNHNS, SASEGT. After removal of 6 bases from V and 0 bases from J, the junction contained 4 bases not matched to a gene. The length of the CDR3 is 15 residues. The CDR3 sequence is CASSAGLAGSYEQYF. DNA for the CDR3: TGTGCCAGCAGCGCCGGACTAGCGGGCTCCTACGAGCAGTACTTC.

This chain uses TRBV13 with TRBJ1-1; no clear D gene. The V end was cut by 3 bases, the J end by 1 base, with 12 bases between. This CDR3 has 15 residues. Germline V gene data show CDR1 as PRHDT and CDR2 as FYEKMQ (reference sequence). CDR3 DNA: TGTGCCAGCAGCTTTCATCAAAAGGGGAACACTGAAGCTTTCTTT. As protein: CASSFHQKGNTEAFF.

The chain employs TRBV5-1 and TRBJ2-3, with 11 bases matching TRBD2. Per germline, CDR1 SGHRS and CDR2 YFSETQ. The CDR3 totals 16 residues. V lost 2 bases, J lost 6 bases, and 8 bases stayed unmatched. The DNA of the CDR3 is TGCGCCAGCAGCTTAGGGACTAGCGGACCTGGGGATACGCAGTATTTT. It codes for CASSLGTSGPGDTQYF.

This clone was seen once. The chain is built from TRBV2 and TRBJ2-3; D is tentatively TRBD1 or TRBD2 (5 bases each). Germline V CDR1 and CDR2: SNHLY, FYNNEI. The V gene lost 6 bases and the J gene lost 3 bases, with 16 bases spanning the gap. This CDR3 is 15 amino acids long. CDR3 amino acids: CASRIAGKGTDTQYF. CDR3 coding DNA: TGTGCCAGCAGGATCGCCGGGAAGGGGACAGATACGCAGTATTTT.

The chain couples TRBV18 to TRBJ2-1, with D possibly TRBD2 on 5 matching bases. The ends were cut back, 3 bases at V and 7 bases at J, with 19 bases in the middle. CDR1 is KGHSH and CDR2 is LQKENI in the germline V gene. CDR3 size: 16 residues. CDR3 loop: CASSPGVQFGENEQFF. Here the CDR3 DNA reads TGTGCCAGCTCACCCGGCGTCCAGTTTGGGGAGAATGAGCAGTTCTTC.

The chain combines TRBV23-1 with TRBJ2-2; a possible D gene is TRBD2 (6 bases). TRBV23-1 is classed as an ORF, of uncertain function. Trimming stripped 5 bases from V and 5 bases from J, with 12 bases between. This CDR3 spans 14 amino acids. CDR3 in amino acids: CASSGRDETGELFF. Here the CDR3 DNA reads TGCGCCAGCAGTGGGCGGGACGAAACCGGGGAGCTGTTTTTT.

The chain has TRBV7-2 and TRBJ1-2; D is possibly TRBD1 (6 bases). V lost 0 bases and J lost 7, with 18 bases in between. The CDR3 runs 16 residues. Germline V gene sequence: CDR1 SGHTA, CDR2 FQGNSA. The CDR3 loop reads CASSLADGGRRGGYTF. In nucleotides, the CDR3 is TGTGCCAGCAGCTTAGCGGATGGGGGGCGCCGGGGTGGCTACACCTTC.

CDR3 coding DNA: TGTGCCAGCAGCTTAGATACGGGATATATCACAGATACGCAGTATTTT. It specifies CASSLDTGYITDTQYF. The chain joins TRBV11-2 to TRBJ2-3, with D possibly matching TRBD2 (5 bases). The CDR3 spans 16 residues. V was shortened by 0 bases and J by 2 bases, with 12 bases between the two germline ends. CDR1 and CDR2 from the germline V gene are SGHAT and FQNNGV.

The chain employs TRBV6-5 and TRBJ2-3, with D perhaps matching TRBD2 (6 bases). Germline V gives CDR1 MNHEY, CDR2 SVGAGI. The CDR3 is 15 residues long. Trimming shortened V by 5 bases and J by 2 bases, and 14 bases separated the two germline ends. CDR3 DNA: TGTGCCAGCAGTCCCGGGACTTTGAACACAGATACGCAGTATTTT. It is translated as CASSPGTLNTDTQYF.

V is TRBV6-1 and J is TRBJ1-4, with D perhaps matching TRBD1 (5 bases). Germline lookup yields CDR1 MNHNS and CDR2 SASEGT. This CDR3 has 15 residues. V was pared by 4 bases and J by 8 bases, with 17 bases between. The CDR3 protein is CASSGNWAGNEKLFF. CDR3 nucleotide sequence: TGTGCCAGCAGTGGAAACTGGGCAGGGAACGAAAAACTGTTTTTT.

The CDR3 region is CASSYGTAYEQYF. CDR3 coding DNA: TGTGCCAGCAGTTACGGGACAGCTTACGAGCAGTACTTC. The V call is TRBV2, the J call TRBJ2-7; 7 positions agree with TRBD1. The germline CDR1 and CDR2 sequences are SNHLY and FYNNEI. J lost 4 bases, V lost 5 bases, and 5 bases had no gene match. This CDR3 comprises 13 residues. The complete variable domain, with remaining parts taken from reference TRBV2 and TRBJ2-7, reads EPEVTQTPSHQVTQMGQEVILRCVPISNHLYFYWYRQILGQKVEFLVSFYNNEISEKSEIFDDQFSVERPDGSNFTLKIRSTKLEDSAMYFCASSYGTAYEQYFGPGTRLTVT.

The chain is built from TRBV7-2 and TRBJ1-5; no clear D. The germline gives CDR1 SGHTA, CDR2 FQGNSA. V was cut by 8 bases and J by 7 bases, with 15 bases left in between. This CDR3 contains 13 residues. In DNA, the CDR3 is TGTGCCAGCGCACTCACTACCCGACAGCCCCAGCATTTT. It yields the protein CASALTTRQPQHF.

This clone was found a few times. The gene calls are TRBV10-3 and TRBJ1-1, with D maybe TRBD1 (6 bases). Germline V gene sequence: CDR1 ENHRY, CDR2 SYGVKD. The CDR3 consists of 13 residues. The ends were cut back, 4 bases at V and 0 bases at J, with 6 bases in the middle. The CDR3 is CAISGGLNTEAFF. In DNA, the CDR3 is TGTGCCATCAGTGGGGGGCTGAACACTGAAGCTTTCTTT.

The chain carries TRBV2 and TRBJ1-2, with 8 bases matching TRBD1. V dropped 8 bases and J dropped 6; count of bases not matched to a gene: 8. Germline CDR1 is SNHLY and CDR2 is FYNNEI. CDR3 length equals 13 residues. CDR3 residues: CASGFTGGDGYTF. As DNA, the CDR3 is TGTGCCAGCGGTTTCACAGGGGGAGATGGCTACACCTTC.

The genes are TRBV30 and TRBJ2-3; D might be TRBD1 or TRBD2, each matching 5 bases. Deletions cut 0 bases from V and 2 bases from J, with 24 bases between. The CDR3 length is 19 residues. Germline V gene sequence: CDR1 GTSNPN, CDR2 SVGIG (reference sequence). The CDR3 reads CAWSVRGAVAYGATDTQYF. CDR3 bases: TGTGCCTGGAGTGTACGAGGTGCGGTCGCTTACGGGGCCACAGATACGCAGTATTTT. Complete variable domain (other parts from reference TRBV30 and TRBJ2-3): SQTIHQWPATLVQPVGSPLSLECTVEGTSNPNLYWYRQAAGRGLQLLFYSVGIGQISSEVPQNLSASRPQDRQFILSSKKLLLSDSGFYLCAWSVRGAVAYGATDTQYFGPGTRLTVL.

The rearrangement links TRBV27 to TRBJ2-3; D gene unclear. Trimming removed 5 bases at V and 1 base at J, with 7 bases between. CDR3 length: 13 residues. The V gene's germline CDR1 is MNHEY and CDR2 SMNVEV (reference sequence). CDR3 sequence: CASSHQGTDTQYF. Here the CDR3 DNA reads TGTGCCAGCAGTCACCAGGGCACAGATACGCAGTATTTT.

The CDR3: CASSLDGRGVNEQFF. The CDR3 DNA follows: TGCGCCAGCAGCTTGGACGGGAGAGGGGTGAATGAGCAGTTCTTC. This sequence joins TRBV5-1 and TRBJ2-1; tentative D call: TRBD2 (6 bases). The V and J ends lost 0 bases and 7 bases respectively, with 14 bases between them. Germline V gives CDR1 SGHRS, CDR2 YFSETQ. This CDR3 is 15 amino acids long.

This clone was seen a handful of times. The genes are TRBV28 and TRBJ1-1; D might be TRBD1 (5 bases). V lost 5 bases and J lost 3, with 13 bases in between. From germline, CDR1 is MDHEN and CDR2 SYDVKM. The CDR3 extends over 14 amino acids. DNA for the CDR3: TGTGCCAGCAGTCTAGGCAGGGCGGACACTGAAGCTTTCTTT. It is translated as CASSLGRADTEAFF.